This T cell receptor beta chain was obtained from a study of T-cell reconstitution after alpha-beta-depleted transplantation in children (dated by TCRdb to between 2015 and 2016). Study-wide context: Using TCR repertoire profiling, the study quantitatively followed how T-cell immune reconstitution unfolded in children after TCRalphabeta/CD19-depleted allogeneic hematopoietic cell transplantation.

The germline V gene gives CDR1 as SQVTM and CDR2 as ANQGSEA. Trimming takes 6 bases from V and 10 bases from J, and the germline ends sit 19 bases apart. Measured from the cysteine to the phenylalanine, the CDR3 is 13 residues long. Solely the CDR3 DNA is kept, with 39 bases framed from the first base. This clonotype was observed at least ten times. Its recognized antigen is unknown. No base quality values were provided; no much bigger clone lies one nucleotide off. The library relied on PCR. Sequencing was carried out with an Illumina HiSeq 2500. TCR libraries were prepared with molecular barcoding, using unique molecular identifiers to normalize TCRbeta repertoire quantification. TCRdb's own reprocessing of the public reads used fastp at Q25 and MiXCR and kept productive beta chains. A single entry per CDR3 protein holds the most common genes and DNA from its merged rows. The sample table holds about 400,000 distinct CDR3 sequences, of which over 20% were seen once. The ten top clones hold less than 4.5% of the sample.

The starting material was PBMCs from the stem cell graft donor, obtained from the stem cell graft. This sequence was found in a human donor who donated a stem cell graft to a child with acute myeloid leukemia. This chain joins TRBV29-1 to TRBJ2-1, and TRBD1 may be the D gene, going by 6 matching bases. The CDR3 protein: CSVSQGKEGEQFF. The DNA sequence is TGCAGCGTCTCCCAGGGGAAAGAAGGGGAGCAGTTCTTC.